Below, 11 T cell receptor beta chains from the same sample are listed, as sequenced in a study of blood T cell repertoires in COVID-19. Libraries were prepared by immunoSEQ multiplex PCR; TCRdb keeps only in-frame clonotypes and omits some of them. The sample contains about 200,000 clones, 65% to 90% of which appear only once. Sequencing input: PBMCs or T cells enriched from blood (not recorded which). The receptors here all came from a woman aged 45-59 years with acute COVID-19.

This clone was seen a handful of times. The CDR3 DNA is TGCGCCAGCAGCCAAGATAGGCAGGCTAACTATGGCTACACCTTC. Its translation: CASSQDRQANYGYTF. V usage is TRBV4-3 and J usage is TRBJ1-2; D gene ambiguous. The CDR3 consists of 15 residues. The V gene's germline CDR1 is LGHNA and CDR2 YSLEER. Trimming removed 0 bases at V and 0 bases at J, with 8 bases between.

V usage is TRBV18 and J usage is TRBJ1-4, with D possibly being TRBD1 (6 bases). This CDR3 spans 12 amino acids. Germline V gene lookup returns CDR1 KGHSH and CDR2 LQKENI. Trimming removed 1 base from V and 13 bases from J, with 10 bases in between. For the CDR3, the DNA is TGTGCCAGCTCACCACGGGCAGGGGCACTGTTTTTT. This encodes CASSPRAGALFF.

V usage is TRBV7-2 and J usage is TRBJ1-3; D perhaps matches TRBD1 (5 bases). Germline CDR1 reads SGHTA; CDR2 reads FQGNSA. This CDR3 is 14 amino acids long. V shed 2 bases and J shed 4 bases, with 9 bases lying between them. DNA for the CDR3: TGTGCCAGCAGCTTATCGGGACTGGGAAACACCATATATTTT. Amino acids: CASSLSGLGNTIYF.

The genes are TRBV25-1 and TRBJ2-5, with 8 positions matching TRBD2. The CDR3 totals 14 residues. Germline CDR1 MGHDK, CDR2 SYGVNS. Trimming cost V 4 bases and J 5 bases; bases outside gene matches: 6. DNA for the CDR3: TGTGCCAGCAGTGTCCCGGGACTAGAGGAGACCCAGTACTTC. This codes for CASSVPGLEETQYF.

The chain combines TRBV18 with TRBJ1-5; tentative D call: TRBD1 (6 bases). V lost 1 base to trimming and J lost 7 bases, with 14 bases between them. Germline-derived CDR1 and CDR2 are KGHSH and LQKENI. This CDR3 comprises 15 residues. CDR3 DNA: TGTGCCAGCTCACCACGTTACAGGGAGGGACAGCCCCAGCATTTT. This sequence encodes CASSPRYREGQPQHF. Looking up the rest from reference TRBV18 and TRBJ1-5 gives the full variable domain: NAGVMQNPRHLVRRRGQEARLRCSPMKGHSHVYWYRQLPEEGLKFMVYLQKENIIDESGMPKERFSAEFPKEGPSILRIQQVVRGDSAAYFCASSPRYREGQPQHFGDGTRLSIL.

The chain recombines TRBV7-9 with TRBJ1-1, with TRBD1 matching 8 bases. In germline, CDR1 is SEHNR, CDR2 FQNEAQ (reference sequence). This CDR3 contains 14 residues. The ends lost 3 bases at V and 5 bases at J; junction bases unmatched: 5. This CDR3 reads CASSLDRAVTEAFF. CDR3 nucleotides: TGTGCCAGCAGCTTGGACAGGGCTGTTACTGAAGCTTTCTTT.

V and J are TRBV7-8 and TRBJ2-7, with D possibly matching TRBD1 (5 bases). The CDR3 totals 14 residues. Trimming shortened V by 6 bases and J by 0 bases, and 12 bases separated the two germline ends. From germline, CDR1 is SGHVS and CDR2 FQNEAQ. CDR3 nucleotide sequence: TGTGCCAGCAGTCCCAGGGAAACCTCCTACGAGCAGTACTTC. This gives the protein CASSPRETSYEQYF.

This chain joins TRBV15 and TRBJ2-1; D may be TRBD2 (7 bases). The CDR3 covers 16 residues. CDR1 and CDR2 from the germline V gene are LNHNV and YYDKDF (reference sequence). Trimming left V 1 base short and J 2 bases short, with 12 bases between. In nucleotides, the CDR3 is TGTGCCACCAGCAGAGGGGGGGGCGGGCCCTACAATGAGCAGTTCTTC. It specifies CATSRGGGGPYNEQFF. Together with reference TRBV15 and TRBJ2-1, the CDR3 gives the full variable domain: DAMVIQNPRYQVTQFGKPVTLSCSQTLNHNVMYWYQQKSSQAPKLLFHYYDKDFNNEADTPDNFQSRRPNTSFCFLDIRSPGLGDTAMYLCATSRGGGGPYNEQFFGPGTRLTVL.

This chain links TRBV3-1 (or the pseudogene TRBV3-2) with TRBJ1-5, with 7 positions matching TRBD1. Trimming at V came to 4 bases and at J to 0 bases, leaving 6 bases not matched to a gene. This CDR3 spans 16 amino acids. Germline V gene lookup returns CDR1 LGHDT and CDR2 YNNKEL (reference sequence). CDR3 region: CASSLGQANSNQPQHF. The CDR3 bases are TGTGCCAGCAGCCTCGGACAGGCAAATAGCAATCAGCCCCAGCATTTT.

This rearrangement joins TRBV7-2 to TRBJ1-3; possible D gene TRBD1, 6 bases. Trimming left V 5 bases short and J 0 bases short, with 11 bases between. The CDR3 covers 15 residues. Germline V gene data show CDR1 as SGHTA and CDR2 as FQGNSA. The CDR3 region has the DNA TGTGCCAGCAGCCCGGACAGCTTCTCTGGAAACACCATATATTTT. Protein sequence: CASSPDSFSGNTIYF.

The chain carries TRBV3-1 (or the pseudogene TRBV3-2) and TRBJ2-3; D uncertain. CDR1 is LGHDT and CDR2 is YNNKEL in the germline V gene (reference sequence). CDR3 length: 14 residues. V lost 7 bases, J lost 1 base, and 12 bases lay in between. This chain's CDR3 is CASMSYQGTDTQYF. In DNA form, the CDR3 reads TGTGCCAGCATGTCGTATCAGGGCACAGATACGCAGTATTTT.